The T cell receptor (beta chain) under discussion was sequenced for a study of T cell repertoires in cytomegalovirus infection. The overall study: An indication of both CMV infection and matching HLA type came from public TCR beta signatures. Notes on the study in general: The cumulative frequency of public TCR beta families distinguished individuals who carried CMV together with the relevant HLA. It was HLA-C-restricted CMV-specific TCR beta clonotypes that dominated the response ex vivo.

A word on this clonotype: What it binds is unknown.

TCRdb called the reads again in MiXCR, with one record for every CDR3 protein. The table shows more than 650,000 distinct CDR3 sequences, with about a third occurring only once. This CDR3 is built from 13 residues. V gave up 7 bases and J gave up 6 bases, with 15 bases separating them. Sample: PBMCs. V gene TRBV12-3 or TRBV12-4 combines with J gene TRBJ1-2, with no clear D. This TCR was recovered from a human donor in good health (CMV status not recorded). Some clones in this sample may be carry-over from other donors' samples. The DNA of the CDR3 is TGTGCCAGCATGGGCAGAGGAAACAATGGCTACACCTTC. Its protein is CASMGRGNNGYTF.